The present entry profiles one T cell receptor (beta chain) with its context. Its specificity is unknown. This specimen belongs to a study of shared clonotypes between healthy human individuals. Germline values: CDR1 SGHRS, CDR2 YFSETQ. The CDR3 length is 16 residues. Trimming cost V 4 bases and J 9 bases; bases outside gene matches: 15. At deep level, the assay was performed. Authors' analysis steps: Filtering differed, since immunoSEQ gave only junction sequences and no quality scores. The repertoire was sequenced with immunoSEQ multiplex PCR; TCRdb's copy has only in-frame clones and lacks some. V and J calls and clone size are given by that table; D and trimming were obtained from the DNA. The sample gives 1,400,000 or so clones, approximately 98.5% of which show up once; around 0.38% is in the top ten. The CD4+ fraction was divided into a CD45RA+ naive subset and a CD45RA-negative memory subset.

The study, taken as a whole, reports: Naive subsets generally exceeded memory subsets in estimated richness.

The specimen was naive CD4+ T cells sorted from blood. The subset denotes: CD45RA+ positively selected. The receptor was derived from a man between 25 and 39 years old in good health. The chain carries TRBV5-1 and TRBJ1-3; 8 bases align to TRBD1. The CDR3 region has the DNA TGCGCCAGCAGCCGAGGGACAGGAGGTACCGTTGGCACCATATATTTT. This sequence encodes CASSRGTGGTVGTIYF.